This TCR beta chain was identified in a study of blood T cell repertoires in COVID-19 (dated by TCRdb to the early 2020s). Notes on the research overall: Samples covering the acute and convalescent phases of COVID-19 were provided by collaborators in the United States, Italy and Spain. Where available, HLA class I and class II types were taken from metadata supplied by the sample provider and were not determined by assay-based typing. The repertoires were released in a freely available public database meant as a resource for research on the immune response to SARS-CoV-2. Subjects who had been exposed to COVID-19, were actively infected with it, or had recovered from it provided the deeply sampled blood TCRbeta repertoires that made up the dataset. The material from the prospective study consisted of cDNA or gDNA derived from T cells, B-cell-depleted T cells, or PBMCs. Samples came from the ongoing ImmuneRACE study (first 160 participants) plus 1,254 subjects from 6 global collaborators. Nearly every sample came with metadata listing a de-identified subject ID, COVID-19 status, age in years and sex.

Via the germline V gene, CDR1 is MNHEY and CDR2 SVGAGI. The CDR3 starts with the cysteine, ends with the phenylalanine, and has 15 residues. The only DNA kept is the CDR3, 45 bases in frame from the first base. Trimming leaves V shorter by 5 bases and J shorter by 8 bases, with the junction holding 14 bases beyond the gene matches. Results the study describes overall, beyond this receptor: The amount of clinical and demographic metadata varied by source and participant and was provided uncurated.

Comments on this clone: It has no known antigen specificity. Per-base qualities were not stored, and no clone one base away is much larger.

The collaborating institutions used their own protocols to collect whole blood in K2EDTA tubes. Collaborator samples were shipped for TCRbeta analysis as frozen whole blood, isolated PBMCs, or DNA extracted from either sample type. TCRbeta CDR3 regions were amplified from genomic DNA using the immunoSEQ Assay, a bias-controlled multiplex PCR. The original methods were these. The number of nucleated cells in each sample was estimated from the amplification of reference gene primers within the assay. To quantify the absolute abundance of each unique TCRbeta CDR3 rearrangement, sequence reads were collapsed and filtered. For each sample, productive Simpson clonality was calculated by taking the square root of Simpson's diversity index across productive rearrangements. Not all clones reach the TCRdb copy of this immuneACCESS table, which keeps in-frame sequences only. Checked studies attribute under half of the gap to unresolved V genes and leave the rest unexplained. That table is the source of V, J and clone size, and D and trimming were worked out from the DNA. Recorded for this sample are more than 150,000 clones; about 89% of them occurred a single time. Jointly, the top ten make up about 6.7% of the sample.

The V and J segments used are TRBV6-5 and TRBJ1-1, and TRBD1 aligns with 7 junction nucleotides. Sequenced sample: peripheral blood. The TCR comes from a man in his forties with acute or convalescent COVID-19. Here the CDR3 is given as CASSNNPGQTTEAFF. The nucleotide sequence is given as TGTGCCAGCAGTAACAACCCGGGACAGACTACCGAAGCTTTCTTT.